Listed here are 26 T cell receptor beta chains from one sample, sequenced in a study of shared clonotypes between healthy human individuals. The assay was immunoSEQ multiplex PCR, and TCRdb's table has in-frame clones only and misses some. The sample has around 240,000 clones, just over 65% seen once; the top ten hold more than 9.5%. Sequenced input: memory CD4+ T cells sorted from blood. Subset in this sample: CD45RA-negative fraction. The receptors stem from a young man in good health.

This clone was seen ten or more times. The chain has TRBV27 and TRBJ2-6; D is unresolved. The germline V gene has CDR1 MNHEY and CDR2 SMNVEV (reference sequence). Trimming took 4 bases from V and 1 from J, leaving 8 bases between them. This CDR3 has 15 residues. The CDR3 here is CASSSDGSGANVLTF. Here the CDR3 DNA reads TGTGCCAGCAGTTCAGACGGTTCTGGGGCCAACGTCCTGACTTTC.

The chain uses TRBV5-1 and TRBJ2-5, with 11 bases identical to TRBD1. Germline lookup yields CDR1 SGHRS and CDR2 YFSETQ. Losses at the gene ends were 7 bases for V and 4 bases for J; bases not matched to a gene: 6. The CDR3 has 14 residues. This CDR3 reads CASSRTGGVETQYF. In DNA form, the CDR3 reads TGCGCCAGCTCAAGGACAGGGGGCGTAGAGACCCAGTACTTC.

The gene calls are TRBV11-2 and TRBJ2-5; no definite D call. CDR3 size: 13 residues. CDR1 is SGHAT, CDR2 FQNNGV, per germline. Trimming shortened V by 6 bases and J by 9 bases, and 17 bases separated the two germline ends. The CDR3 DNA reads TGTGCCAGCAGAAGGGCCACAAATGGGGCCCAGTACTTC. Protein: CASRRATNGAQYF.

This clone is a singleton in its sample. The J gene is TRBJ1-4, the V gene TRBV5-6, with D hard to call. CDR3 size: 13 residues. V lost 3 bases to trimming and J lost 3 bases, with 6 bases between them. In germline, CDR1 is SGHDT, CDR2 YYEEEE. The CDR3, as DNA: TGTGCCAGCAGCTCGCAGGCTAATGAAAAACTGTTTTTT. Translating gives CASSSQANEKLFF.

The sample holds one count of this clone. The CDR3 DNA is TGCGCCAGCAGCCTTAGCGGCACAGATACGCAGTATTTT. Translated, it gives CASSLSGTDTQYF. The gene calls are TRBV5-1 and TRBJ2-3; D perhaps matches TRBD2 (5 bases). This CDR3 has 13 residues. CDR1 and CDR2 (germline): SGHRS, YFSETQ. Trimming removed 4 bases at V and 1 base at J, with 7 bases between. Combining the CDR3 with reference TRBV5-1 and TRBJ2-3 gives the whole variable domain KAGVTQTPRYLIKTRGQQVTLSCSPISGHRSVSWYQQTPGQGLQFLFEYFSETQRNKGNFPGRFSGRQFSNSRSEMNVSTLELGDSALYLCASSLSGTDTQYFGPGTRLTVL.

In this sample, this clone turned up a few times. This chain links TRBV14 with TRBJ1-5; D might be TRBD1 (5 bases). The CDR3 runs 15 residues. V dropped 1 base and J dropped 1 base, with 8 bases sitting between them. Germline CDR1 is SGHDN and CDR2 is FVKESK. CDR3 residues: CASSQAGGSNQPQHF. CDR3 in DNA: TGTGCCAGCAGCCAAGCGGGGGGGAGCAATCAGCCCCAGCATTTT.

This clone showed up just once. The V and J genes are TRBV5-5 and TRBJ1-1; no firm D call. Trimming left V 1 base short and J 0 bases short, with 10 bases between. CDR3 size: 15 residues. Germline lookup yields CDR1 SGHKS and CDR2 YYEKEE (reference sequence). In nucleotides, the CDR3 is TGTGCCAGCAGCTTGTCTCCCGTCATGAACACTGAAGCTTTCTTT. This codes for CASSLSPVMNTEAFF.

This clone appeared a few times. The rearrangement joins TRBV5-1 to TRBJ2-2; 7 bases are a match to TRBD1. CDR1 and CDR2 from the germline V gene are SGHRS and YFSETQ. The CDR3 extends over 13 amino acids. J was trimmed by 1 base and V by 7 bases; bases with no gene match: 1. The CDR3: CASRDRNTGELFF. The CDR3 region has the DNA TGCGCCAGCCGGGACAGGAACACCGGGGAGCTGTTTTTT.

As to this clone: The sample has other DNA sequences that encode this CDR3 too. The V call is TRBV7-2, the J call TRBJ1-1, with TRBD1 identical over 7 bases. This CDR3 has 15 residues. The germline V gene has CDR1 SGHTA and CDR2 FQGNSA. Trimming took 5 bases from V and 3 from J; bases not matched to a gene: 9. CDR3: CASSPHRGMDTEAFF. CDR3 bases: TGTGCCAGCAGCCCCCACAGGGGCATGGACACTGAAGCTTTCTTT. Full variable domain (remainder filled in from reference TRBV7-2 and TRBJ1-1): GAGVSQSPSNKVTEKGKDVELRCDPISGHTALYWYRQSLGQGLEFLIYFQGNSAPDKSGLPSDRFSAERTGGSVSTLTIQRTQQEDSAVYLCASSPHRGMDTEAFFGQGTRLTVV.

This clone was detected only a few times. V and J are TRBV28 and TRBJ1-4; perhaps TRBD1 as D (5 bases). CDR1 MDHEN and CDR2 SYDVKM come from the germline V gene. Trimming pared 4 bases from V and 5 bases from J, leaving 14 bases between. The CDR3 has 15 amino acids. DNA of the CDR3: TGTGCCAGCAGTTCAAAGGCTCGGGGGAATGAAAAACTGTTTTTT. Its translation is CASSSKARGNEKLFF. Using reference TRBV28 and TRBJ1-4 for the parts outside the CDR3, the full variable domain is DVKVTQSSRYLVKRTGEKVFLECVQDMDHENMFWYRQDPGLGLRLIYFSYDVKMKEKGDIPEGYSVSREKKERFSLILESASTNQTSMYLCASSSKARGNEKLFFGSGTQLSVL.

Of note for this clone: One junction end does not reproduce the germline sequence, and a read error may be involved. V gene TRBV11-3 combines with J gene TRBJ1-5, with D unresolved. The CDR3 sequence is 14 residues long. From germline, CDR1 is SGHNT and CDR2 YENEEA. This chain's CDR3 is CVSSLARPNQPQHF. CDR3 DNA: TGTGTCAGCAGCTTGGCCCGGCCAAATCAGCCCCAGCATTTT.

A few counts support this clone. This chain links TRBV7-8 with TRBJ1-2; 9 bases agree with TRBD1. Germline lookup yields CDR1 SGHVS and CDR2 FQNEAQ. Losses at the gene ends were 2 bases for V and 7 bases for J; bases not matched to a gene: 5. The CDR3 loop spans 14 amino acids. CDR3 sequence (DNA): TGTGCCAGCAGCTTAAGGGACAGGGCTTTTGGCTACACCTTC. As protein: CASSLRDRAFGYTF.

This chain connects TRBV5-1 to TRBJ2-5; the D gene is possibly TRBD2 (6 bases). The CDR3 is made up of 15 amino acids. Germline values: CDR1 SGHRS, CDR2 YFSETQ. The ends were cut back, 9 bases at V and 5 bases at J, with 23 bases in the middle. CDR3 region: CATSPGDSSPETQYF. The CDR3 bases are TGCGCCACATCCCCGGGAGATAGTTCGCCGGAGACCCAGTACTTC.

The table lists this clone with a few counts. The genes are TRBV25-1 and TRBJ2-1; no clear D gene. Trimming left V 7 bases short and J 3 bases short, with 10 bases between. CDR3 size: 13 residues. In germline, CDR1 is MGHDK, CDR2 SYGVNS. CDR3 DNA sequence: TGTGCCAGCACCAAGGACGGCTACAATGAGCAGTTCTTC. Translating gives CASTKDGYNEQFF.

On this clone: This may stem from a read error, because a much larger clone lies one nucleotide away. This rearrangement joins TRBV7-6 to TRBJ2-1; TRBD2 is a possible D gene (5 bases). The length of the CDR3 is 16 residues. Germline loops: CDR1 SGHVS, CDR2 FNYEAQ. CDR3 residues: CASSLKGTSHHNEQLF. As DNA, the CDR3 is TGTGCCAGCAGCTTAAAAGGTACTAGTCACCACAATGAGCAGCTCTTC.

The chain is built from TRBV5-1 and TRBJ1-1, with TRBD1 matching 7 bases. The V and J ends lost 5 bases and 5 bases, in that order; junction bases with no gene match: 12. The CDR3 is 15 residues long. Germline V lookup: CDR1 SGHRS, CDR2 YFSETQ. The CDR3 region is CASRVEQGLGTEAFF. DNA for the CDR3: TGCGCCAGCAGAGTGGAACAGGGGCTTGGGACTGAAGCTTTCTTT. The full variable domain, with the rest looked up from reference TRBV5-1 and TRBJ1-1, is KAGVTQTPRYLIKTRGQQVTLSCSPISGHRSVSWYQQTPGQGLQFLFEYFSETQRNKGNFPGRFSGRQFSNSRSEMNVSTLELGDSALYLCASRVEQGLGTEAFFGQGTRLTVV.

The gene calls are TRBV19 and TRBJ1-2; 8 bases are a match to TRBD1. Losses at the gene ends were 6 bases for V and 3 bases for J; bases not matched to a gene: 6. The CDR3 is 14 residues long. Germline V gives CDR1 LNHDA, CDR2 SQIVND (reference sequence). CDR3 amino acids: CASSPGQVYYGYTF. The CDR3 bases are TGTGCCAGTAGCCCGGGACAGGTTTACTATGGCTACACCTTC.

The gene calls are TRBV5-1 and TRBJ2-3; 10 bases map to TRBD2. The V and J ends lost 4 bases and 0 bases, in that order; junction bases with no gene match: 5. CDR1 and CDR2 from the germline V gene are SGHRS and YFSETQ. The CDR3 is 16 residues long. CDR3: CASSLGLATSTDTQYF. CDR3 bases: TGCGCCAGCAGCCTGGGACTAGCGACAAGCACAGATACGCAGTATTTT.

The gene calls are TRBV19 and TRBJ2-2; D is perhaps TRBD1 (6 bases). This CDR3 is built from 15 residues. Germline values: CDR1 LNHDA, CDR2 SQIVND (reference sequence). The V end was cut by 4 bases, the J end by 4 bases, with 13 bases between. The chain's CDR3 is CASSKANRVTGELFF. DNA for the CDR3: TGTGCCAGTAGTAAAGCTAACAGGGTCACCGGGGAGCTGTTTTTT.

The chain is built from TRBV29-1 and TRBJ2-3; D is possibly TRBD2 (6 bases). Trimming cost V 7 bases and J 5 bases, with 13 bases left between them. The germline V gene has CDR1 SQVTM and CDR2 ANQGSEA. The CDR3 totals 12 residues. As DNA, the CDR3 is TGCAGCGCTTACCCGGGGGAAGATACGCAGTATTTT. It yields the protein CSAYPGEDTQYF.

The V and J genes are TRBV5-1 and TRBJ2-5; D is perhaps TRBD1 (7 bases). Germline assignment: CDR1 SGHRS and CDR2 YFSETQ. Trimming cost V 4 bases and J 5 bases, with 21 bases left between them. This CDR3 has 16 amino acids. CDR3 amino acids: CASSPGDRLMQETQYF. Written as DNA, the CDR3 is TGCGCCAGCAGCCCGGGGGACAGACTTATGCAGGAGACCCAGTACTTC.

The chain couples TRBV5-5 to TRBJ2-7; 8 nucleotides line up with TRBD1. The CDR3 has 14 residues. The V gene's germline CDR1 is SGHKS and CDR2 YYEKEE (reference sequence). Trimming took 4 bases from V and 3 from J; bases not matched to a gene: 6. As DNA, the CDR3 is TGTGCCAGCAGCCAAGGACAGGGTGTCTACGAGCAGTACTTC. This sequence encodes CASSQGQGVYEQYF.

The chain links TRBV2 to TRBJ2-7; 7 nucleotides align to TRBD2. Unmatched junction bases numbered 6, after V lost 4 bases and J lost 3 bases. The CDR3 sequence is 14 residues long. CDR1 and CDR2 (germline): SNHLY, FYNNEI. The CDR3 DNA reads as TGTGCCAGCAGTGGTGGCGGGAGTGGCTACGAGCAGTACTTC. It translates to CASSGGGSGYEQYF.

The rearrangement uses TRBV25-1 and TRBJ2-1; tentatively, D is TRBD1 (7 bases). The CDR3 length is 15 residues. V was pared by 6 bases and J by 7 bases, with 19 bases between. Germline CDR1 and CDR2: MGHDK and SYGVNS. The CDR3 loop reads CASSTVISGGNEQFF. As DNA, the CDR3 is TGTGCCAGCAGCACAGTTATTTCAGGGGGGAATGAGCAGTTCTTC.

The genes are TRBV23-1 and TRBJ2-7; no clear D gene. TRBV23-1 is an ORF, and what it does is uncertain. The ends were cut back, 4 bases at V and 2 bases at J, with 6 bases in the middle. This CDR3 region has 12 residues. CDR3 loop: CASSPSTYEQYF. In DNA, the CDR3 is TGCGCCAGCAGTCCGTCGACCTACGAGCAGTACTTC.

This clone was recorded a few times. The chain links TRBV5-1 to TRBJ1-2; no firm D call. Deletions cut 0 bases from V and 7 bases from J, with 10 bases between. The CDR3 has 13 residues. Looked up from germline, CDR1 is SGHRS and CDR2 is YFSETQ. CDR3 sequence (DNA): TGCGCCAGCAGCTTGGATCCGCTTTCTGGCTACACCTTC. The encoded protein is CASSLDPLSGYTF.